This T cell receptor beta chain comes out of a study of blood T cells in healthy people across ages. Sample-barcoded 5' priming and a J-beta primer mix drove a second PCR of roughly 7 to 11 cycles. TCRdb passed the 5' RACE reads through MiXCR, listing each CDR3 protein once. The data show 1,300,000 or so distinct CDR3 sequences, around 55% seen once. CDR3 length: 15 residues. Germline V gene data show CDR1 as LGHDT and CDR2 as YNNKEL (reference sequence). V gave up 3 bases and J gave up 2 bases; unmatched junction bases: 6. The receptor comes from a man aged 18-30 years in good health. The sequenced sample was blood. The genes are TRBV3-1 and TRBJ2-5, with 7 nucleotides matching TRBD2. CDR3 amino acids: CASSHRSGVQETQYF. The CDR3 DNA follows: TGTGCCAGCAGCCACCGGAGCGGGGTTCAAGAGACCCAGTACTTC.